A single sample gave rise to the 8 T cell receptor beta chains below, sequenced in a study of blood T cell repertoires in COVID-19. Generated by immunoSEQ multiplex PCR, the TCRdb table keeps only in-frame clones and is missing some. The table has about 210,000 clones, roughly four fifths seen once. The sample consisted of peripheral blood. These receptors all stem from an elderly woman with COVID-19, enrolled during active disease.

This chain uses TRBV28 with TRBJ2-7, with 7 bases aligning to TRBD1. Germline V gives CDR1 MDHEN, CDR2 SYDVKM. With V trimmed by 6 bases and J by 3 bases, 11 bases remained unmatched. CDR3 length: 15 residues. CDR3 sequence reads: CASSPGQVGGYEQYF. The CDR3, as DNA: TGTGCCAGCAGCCCAGGACAGGTGGGCGGCTACGAGCAGTACTTC. The whole variable domain, remainder taken from reference TRBV28 and TRBJ2-7, is DVKVTQSSRYLVKRTGEKVFLECVQDMDHENMFWYRQDPGLGLRLIYFSYDVKMKEKGDIPEGYSVSREKKERFSLILESASTNQTSMYLCASSPGQVGGYEQYFGPGTRLTVT.

The V gene is TRBV28, the J gene TRBJ1-2, with a weak D call TRBD1 (5 bases). This CDR3 region has 14 residues. Germline lookup yields CDR1 MDHEN and CDR2 SYDVKM. Trimming stripped 6 bases from V and 4 bases from J, with 15 bases between. The CDR3, as DNA: TGTGCCAGCAGCCTATCCCCGGGGGTCTATGGCTACACCTTC. Residues: CASSLSPGVYGYTF.

This clone has a handful of counts. This chain links TRBV5-6 with TRBJ2-2, with 11 bases identical to TRBD2. The J segment lost 4 bases and the V segment lost 4 bases, leaving 3 bases of the junction unmatched. The CDR3 is 15 residues long. Germline V gene data show CDR1 as SGHDT and CDR2 as YYEEEE. The CDR3: CASSLGLAGTGELFF. The CDR3 DNA reads as TGTGCCAGCAGCCTTGGACTAGCGGGCACCGGGGAGCTGTTTTTT.

The chain joins TRBV5-1 to TRBJ2-5; TRBD2 agrees at 7 bases. Per the germline V gene, CDR1 is SGHRS and CDR2 is YFSETQ. Trimming at V came to 0 bases and at J to 2 bases, leaving 4 bases not matched to a gene. The CDR3 runs to 15 residues. CDR3 region: CASSLALSGQETQYF. The CDR3 coding sequence is TGCGCCAGCAGCTTGGCGCTTAGCGGGCAAGAGACCCAGTACTTC.

This sequence joins TRBV7-8 and TRBJ1-2; 11 bases match TRBD1. Losses at the gene ends were 1 base for V and 7 bases for J; bases not matched to a gene: 2. The CDR3 consists of 14 residues. CDR1 and CDR2 from the germline V gene are SGHVS and FQNEAQ. The CDR3 here is CASSLGTGGSGYTF. CDR3 nucleotides: TGTGCCAGCAGCTTAGGGACAGGGGGCTCTGGCTACACCTTC.

The table lists this clone with a few counts. V is TRBV2 and J is TRBJ1-2; TRBD1 is a possible D gene (5 bases). The V end lost 7 bases, the J end lost 5 bases, and 14 bases lay between the germline ends. The germline V gene has CDR1 SNHLY and CDR2 FYNNEI. CDR3 size: 13 residues. This CDR3 reads CASTRKAGYGYTF. The CDR3 DNA reads as TGTGCCAGCACACGAAAGGCAGGGTATGGCTACACCTTC.

The genes are TRBV6-5 and TRBJ2-5, with a tentative D call TRBD2 (5 bases). The V and J ends lost 6 bases and 5 bases respectively, with 10 bases between them. This CDR3 has 12 residues. Germline V lookup: CDR1 MNHEY, CDR2 SVGAGI. The CDR3: CASRRTGETQYF. The CDR3 DNA sequence: TGTGCCAGCAGGCGGACGGGGGAGACCCAGTACTTC.

This chain links TRBV15 with TRBJ2-5; 8 nucleotides agree with TRBD1. J lost 6 bases, V lost 8 bases, and 11 bases had no gene match. CDR1 and CDR2 from the germline V gene are LNHNV and YYDKDF (reference sequence). CDR3 length equals 14 residues. The CDR3: CATGGQDRVQTQYF. CDR3 nucleotide sequence: TGTGCCACCGGGGGGCAGGACAGGGTACAGACCCAGTACTTC.